This T cell receptor beta chain was documented in a study of T-cell memory formation after mild COVID-19. Looking at the study overall: TCR clusters showed largely donor specificity. Study-wide results and caveats: Clones which contracted sat mainly in CM and EM if CD4+, and in EMRA if CD8+. Prior to infection, memory already included some responding clones, suggesting cross-reactive memory joined.

The CDR3 consists of 14 residues. V shed 5 bases and J shed 1 base, with 11 bases lying between them. In germline, CDR1 is ENHRY, CDR2 SYGVKD. As concerns this clonotype: Its antigen is undetermined.

TCRdb processed the 5' RACE reads anew with MiXCR; each CDR3 protein has one entry. The sample carries around 260,000 distinct CDR3 sequences, roughly 17% recorded once. V and J are TRBV10-3 and TRBJ1-1; D may be TRBD1 (6 bases). Material for sequencing was PBMCs or a T cell subset sorted from them (not recorded which). This clonotype originated in a man in his late teens or twenties who had mild COVID-19 (a few samples of this study predate the infection). Cell type and time point are not known. For the CDR3, the DNA is TGTGCCATCAGTCGACAGGACACGAACACTGAAGCTTTCTTT. Protein: CAISRQDTNTEAFF.